The next 32 T cell receptor beta chains were all read from a single sample in a study of blood T cells in healthy people across ages. A J-beta primer mix and a sample-barcoded 5' primer were used in a second PCR of roughly 6 to 11 cycles. TCRdb re-analysed the 5' RACE reads in MiXCR, keeping a single row per CDR3 protein. The sample has some 1.5 million distinct CDR3 sequences; 28% are singletons. The specimen sequenced was blood. These receptors came from a woman younger than 45 in good health.

A word on this clonotype: One end of the junction varies from germline; a read error may be responsible. This chain connects TRBV12-3 or TRBV12-4 to TRBJ1-4; D unclear. The CDR3 spans 11 residues. CDR3: CASSSREKRFF. For the CDR3, the DNA is TGTGCCAGCAGTTCGCGTGAAAAACGGTTTTTT.

The chain links TRBV6-1 to TRBJ1-1; weak D call: TRBD1 (5 bases). V was shortened by 7 bases and J by 4 bases, with 28 bases between the two germline ends. This CDR3 is built from 18 residues. Germline V lookup: CDR1 MNHNS, CDR2 SASEGT. CDR3 sequence (DNA): TGTGCCAGCACCGGAGGTGGGGCAGGGTCTCTTGAAGGCACTGAAGCTTTCTTT. Translated, it gives CASTGGGAGSLEGTEAFF.

V gene TRBV10-3 combines with J gene TRBJ1-6, with TRBD1 as a possible D gene (5 bases). The CDR3 has 14 residues. Germline assignment: CDR1 ENHRY and CDR2 SYGVKD. The germline V and J ends were trimmed by 4 bases and 9 bases, with 13 bases remaining between them. In DNA, the CDR3 is TGTGCCATCAGTGGGGGATCCGGGGGTTCACCCCTCCACTTT. Its protein is CAISGGSGGSPLHF.

This clonotype has a count of ten or more. The chain combines TRBV29-1 with TRBJ2-7; no clear D. Trimming left V 0 bases short and J 3 bases short, with 9 bases between. The germline gives CDR1 SQVTM, CDR2 ANQGSEA. CDR3 size: 13 residues. The CDR3 loop is CSVEDSADYEQYF. CDR3 DNA: TGCAGCGTTGAAGATTCGGCGGACTACGAGCAGTACTTC.

CDR3 nucleotides: TGCAGCGTTGAACCAGCCGACAGGGCTGGCTACACCTTC. Protein product: CSVEPADRAGYTF. The rearrangement links TRBV29-1 to TRBJ1-2; 7 positions agree with TRBD1. This CDR3 spans 13 amino acids. From germline, CDR1 is SQVTM and CDR2 ANQGSEA. V was pared by 2 bases and J by 7 bases, with 7 bases of the junction left unmatched.

This clonotype appeared many times. The chain combines TRBV7-9 with TRBJ2-5, with 8 nucleotides matching TRBD1. In germline, CDR1 is SEHNR, CDR2 FQNEAQ (reference sequence). Trimming at V came to 1 base and at J to 5 bases, leaving 9 bases not matched to a gene. This CDR3 comprises 16 residues. In DNA form, the CDR3 reads TGTGCCAGCAGCTTAGAACCCGGACAGGGTTTGGAGACCCAGTACTTC. Amino acids: CASSLEPGQGLETQYF.

V is TRBV10-3 and J is TRBJ2-4; 7 positions agree with TRBD2. The length of the CDR3 is 16 residues. With 2 bases clipped from V and 13 bases from J, the junction kept 17 bases outside the gene matches. Germline CDR1 is ENHRY and CDR2 is SYGVKD. CDR3 sequence: CAISEVRGGSYNEQYF. The CDR3 DNA sequence: TGTGCCATCAGTGAGGTCCGTGGCGGGAGCTACAATGAGCAGTACTTC.

The sample holds many counts of this clonotype. One end of the junction does not line up with germline, which may come from a read error. This chain uses TRBV12-3 or TRBV12-4 with TRBJ2-1, with TRBD2 identical over 12 bases. CDR3 size: 14 residues. The CDR3, as DNA: TGCGCCAGCAGCCGACTAGCGGGAGTTAATGAGCAGTTCTTC. Its translation is CASSRLAGVNEQFF.

The V and J genes are TRBV11-2 and TRBJ1-6; unclear D gene. V was shortened by 0 bases and J by 10 bases, with 16 bases between the two germline ends. CDR1 and CDR2 from the germline V gene are SGHAT and FQNNGV. This CDR3 has 16 residues. The CDR3 spells CASSLDPSAWGSPLHF. CDR3 DNA: TGTGCCAGCAGCTTAGATCCGTCGGCATGGGGATCACCCCTCCACTTT.

The V and J genes are TRBV9 and TRBJ2-2, with D unresolved. Germline V CDR1 and CDR2: SGDLS, YYNGEE. This CDR3 comprises 15 residues. V was trimmed by 0 bases and J by 2 bases, leaving 8 bases between them. The CDR3 here is CASSVDDFNTGELFF. The DNA for the CDR3 is TGTGCCAGCAGCGTAGATGACTTTAACACCGGGGAGCTGTTTTTT. Full variable domain (outside the CDR3, taken from reference TRBV9 and TRBJ2-2): DSGVTQTPKHLITATGQRVTLRCSPRSGDLSVYWYQQSLDQGLQFLIQYYNGEERAKGNILERFSAQQFPDLHSELNLSSLELGDSALYFCASSVDDFNTGELFFGEGSRLTVL.

The genes are TRBV5-1 and TRBJ1-1; D remains ambiguous. Trimming removed 2 bases at V and 4 bases at J, with 12 bases between. CDR3 length equals 14 residues. The germline V gene encodes CDR1 SGHRS and CDR2 YFSETQ. The CDR3 DNA is TGCGCCAGCAGCTTCAAGGGTTTGGGCACTGAAGCTTTCTTT. Its translation is CASSFKGLGTEAFF.

In the case of this clonotype: At one end the junction does not follow the germline gene, possibly because of a read error. The chain combines TRBV18 with TRBJ2-3, with a weak D call TRBD1 (5 bases). The germline V gene encodes CDR1 KGHSH and CDR2 LQKENI. There are 15 residues in the CDR3. The CDR3 sequence: CASSLRQLAADTQYF. The CDR3 DNA reads TGTGCTAGCTCACTAAGACAGCTGGCGGCAGATACGCAGTATTTT. The full variable domain, completed using reference TRBV18 and TRBJ2-3, is NAGVMQNPRHLVRRRGQEARLRCSPMKGHSHVYWYRQLPEEGLKFMVYLQKENIIDESGMPKERFSAEFPKEGPSILRIQQVVRGDSAAYFCASSLRQLAADTQYFGPGTRLTVL.

This clonotype has more than one count but fewer than ten. V and J are TRBV29-1 and TRBJ1-2, with TRBD1 matching 7 bases. V trimming: 7 bases; J trimming: 6 bases; junction bases outside the gene matches: 11. CDR3 size: 13 residues. Germline CDR1 is SQVTM and CDR2 is ANQGSEA. The CDR3 DNA follows: TGCAGCGCCCGGGACAGCTCGTTCGATGGCTACACCTTC. This gives the protein CSARDSSFDGYTF.

The chain links TRBV14 to TRBJ1-2; possible D gene TRBD1, 5 bases. Looked up from germline, CDR1 is SGHDN and CDR2 is FVKESK. The CDR3 runs to 15 residues. V was clipped by 0 bases and J by 8 bases, with 16 bases between them. CDR3 coding DNA: TGTGCCAGCAGCCAAGATAACCGCGGGACCTGGGGCTACACCTTC. As protein: CASSQDNRGTWGYTF.

The chain has TRBV27 and TRBJ2-5, with 9 bases fitting TRBD2. The CDR3 is 14 amino acids. Germline CDR1 reads MNHEY; CDR2 reads SMNVEV (reference sequence). V lost 2 bases and J lost 7; bases outside the gene matches: 5. In DNA, the CDR3 is TGTGCCAGCAGTTTAGGGACTAGCTTGGGGACCCAGTACTTC. Translating gives CASSLGTSLGTQYF.

The V call is TRBV28, the J call TRBJ1-2; 7 positions agree with TRBD1. CDR3 length: 13 residues. J lost 4 bases, V lost 6 bases, and 5 bases had no gene match. Germline V lookup: CDR1 MDHEN, CDR2 SYDVKM. CDR3 DNA: TGTGCCAGCAGCTTGACAGGGATCTATGGCTACACCTTC. This encodes CASSLTGIYGYTF.

This clonotype was detected many times. The chain is built from TRBV11-2 and TRBJ2-7; 9 nucleotides agree with TRBD1. Germline CDR1 and CDR2: SGHAT and FQNNGV. The CDR3 contains 14 residues. V shed 5 bases, J shed 0 bases, and the junction held 2 bases outside the gene matches. CDR3 nucleotide sequence: TGTGCCAGCAGCCAACAGGGGGCCTCCTACGAGCAGTACTTC. Protein sequence: CASSQQGASYEQYF.

The chain has TRBV7-3 and TRBJ2-1; 8 bases map to TRBD1. The V gene end was trimmed by 5 bases and the J gene end by 3 bases; junction bases not matched to a gene: 6. This CDR3 comprises 15 residues. In germline, CDR1 is SGHTA, CDR2 FQGTGA. The CDR3 region is CASSTTGGCYNEQFF. CDR3 sequence (DNA): TGTGCCAGCAGCACCACAGGGGGATGCTACAATGAGCAGTTCTTC.

The chain recombines TRBV10-3 with TRBJ2-1; the D is unclear. V was cut by 3 bases and J by 10 bases, with 13 bases left in between. Germline-derived CDR1 and CDR2 are ENHRY and SYGVKD. The CDR3 extends over 13 amino acids. CDR3: CAISDGYSYEQFF. In nucleotides, the CDR3 is TGTGCCATCAGTGATGGTTACAGCTACGAGCAGTTCTTC.

This clonotype was detected many times. This rearrangement joins TRBV5-1 to TRBJ2-7; possible D gene TRBD2, 6 bases. V lost 1 base to trimming and J lost 3 bases, with 11 bases between them. This CDR3 has 14 amino acids. CDR1 and CDR2 (germline): SGHRS, YFSETQ. The CDR3 coding sequence is TGCGCCAGCAGCTTGTGGAGGGGACTCTACGAGCAGTACTTC. Translated, it gives CASSLWRGLYEQYF.

This clonotype came up many times. The chain uses TRBV20-1 and TRBJ2-1; 9 bases are a match to TRBD1. V lost 4 bases and J lost 0; bases outside the gene matches: 7. The length of the CDR3 is 16 residues. Germline loops: CDR1 DFQATT, CDR2 SNEGSKA (reference sequence). The CDR3 reads CSATVPTGGSYNEQFF. The CDR3 DNA is TGCAGTGCTACCGTTCCGACAGGGGGCTCCTACAATGAGCAGTTCTTC.

The rearrangement links TRBV10-3 to TRBJ2-5, with 11 positions matching TRBD2. The CDR3 sequence is 14 residues long. The V gene end was trimmed by 6 bases and the J gene end by 11 bases; junction bases not matched to a gene: 11. From germline, CDR1 is ENHRY and CDR2 SYGVKD. The CDR3 region is CAIRVAGGPSEQYF. CDR3 nucleotide sequence: TGTGCCATCAGAGTAGCGGGAGGGCCTTCTGAGCAGTACTTC.

The chain uses TRBV4-1 and TRBJ1-4; D unclear. The CDR3 runs 15 residues. Trimming cost V 1 base and J 0 bases, with 6 bases left between them. CDR1 and CDR2 (germline): MGHRA, YSYEKL. This CDR3 reads CASSQAGSTNEKLFF. The CDR3 nucleotides read TGCGCCAGCAGCCAAGCGGGGTCAACTAATGAAAAACTGTTTTTT.

This clonotype was counted only a few times. The chain is built from TRBV7-2 and TRBJ2-1; no reliable D call. Trimming took 5 bases from V and 3 from J, leaving 14 bases between them. The CDR3 has 15 residues. Germline V gives CDR1 SGHTA, CDR2 FQGNSA. The CDR3 DNA follows: TGTGCCAGCAGCCAATCGTCCCGGAACTACAATGAGCAGTTCTTC. Its translation: CASSQSSRNYNEQFF.

The genes are TRBV7-7 and TRBJ2-3; D might be TRBD2 (7 bases). This CDR3 spans 14 amino acids. V lost 5 bases to trimming and J lost 3 bases, with 12 bases between them. Germline CDR1 SSHAT, CDR2 FNYEAQ (reference sequence). The CDR3 DNA reads TGTGCCAGCAGCCCGGGGGGCCCGACAGATACGCAGTATTTT. This gives the protein CASSPGGPTDTQYF.

In this sample, this clonotype turned up a few times. The rearrangement joins TRBV20-1 to TRBJ1-2; D is perhaps TRBD1 (6 bases). The germline CDR1 and CDR2 sequences are DFQATT and SNEGSKA (reference sequence). The V end lost 3 bases, the J end lost 1 base, and 15 bases lay between the germline ends. CDR3 length equals 15 residues. CDR3 loop: CSARLSGARNYGYTF. The CDR3, as DNA: TGCAGTGCTAGGCTTTCAGGGGCCCGTAACTATGGCTACACCTTC.

This clonotype was seen once. This chain connects TRBV20-1 to TRBJ2-5; 8 nucleotides line up with TRBD2. CDR1 is DFQATT, CDR2 SNEGSKA, per germline (reference sequence). CDR3 length: 16 residues. Germline trimming cut 4 bases from V and 3 bases from J; bases unmatched to any gene: 13. DNA of the CDR3: TGCAGTGCTACAAAGTACACTAGCGGAAATAAAGAGACCCAGTACTTC. Amino acids: CSATKYTSGNKETQYF.

This clonotype has only a few counts. The DNA of the CDR3 is TGTGCCAGCAGCTTAGATGAGGGGACCAATCAGCCCCAGCATTTT. Its protein is CASSLDEGTNQPQHF. V usage is TRBV7-8 and J usage is TRBJ1-5, with D maybe TRBD1 (5 bases). The length of the CDR3 is 15 residues. CDR1 is SGHVS, CDR2 FQNEAQ, per germline. Trimming removed 1 base at V and 3 bases at J, with 10 bases between.

This clonotype appeared once. The junction departs from the called germline gene at one end, perhaps through a read error. The rearrangement uses TRBV9 and TRBJ1-2; D unclear. The CDR3 extends over 14 amino acids. Germline V lookup: CDR1 SGDLS, CDR2 YYNGEE. In nucleotides, the CDR3 is TGTGCCAACAGCACTTATCCGGAGAGTCAGGGCTACACCTTC. Its protein is CANSTYPESQGYTF. Variable domain in full (rest from reference TRBV9 and TRBJ1-2): DSGVTQTPKHLITATGQRVTLRCSPRSGDLSVYWYQQSLDQGLQFLIQYYNGEERAKGNILERFSAQQFPDLHSELNLSSLELGDSALYFCANSTYPESQGYTFGSGTRLTVV.

The gene calls are TRBV20-1 and TRBJ2-5; the match to TRBD2 covers 10 bases. Germline CDR1 reads DFQATT; CDR2 reads SNEGSKA (reference sequence). The CDR3 has 15 amino acids. V trimming: 0 bases; J trimming: 0 bases; junction bases outside the gene matches: 1. CDR3 protein: CSARDSGGYQETQYF. In DNA, the CDR3 is TGCAGTGCTAGAGATAGCGGGGGGTACCAAGAGACCCAGTACTTC.

This chain links TRBV15 with TRBJ2-7; the match to TRBD2 covers 10 bases. CDR1 and CDR2 (germline): LNHNV, YYDKDF (reference sequence). This CDR3 region has 14 residues. V shed 3 bases and J 7 bases; nucleotides not matched to a gene: 6. For the CDR3, the DNA is TGTGCCACCAGCAGGGGACTAGCGCGAAATGAGCAGTACTTC. Protein sequence: CATSRGLARNEQYF.

This rearrangement joins TRBV5-1 to TRBJ2-7; D may match TRBD1 or TRBD2 (5 bases each). The germline CDR1 and CDR2 sequences are SGHRS and YFSETQ. This CDR3 comprises 14 residues. The V end lost 3 bases, the J end lost 5 bases, and 15 bases lay between the germline ends. DNA for the CDR3: TGCGCCAGCAGCTGGGGGACGTTCCGGGACGAGCAGTACTTC. Protein product: CASSWGTFRDEQYF. The variable domain in full, with the rest retrieved from reference TRBV5-1 and TRBJ2-7, is KAGVTQTPRYLIKTRGQQVTLSCSPISGHRSVSWYQQTPGQGLQFLFEYFSETQRNKGNFPGRFSGRQFSNSRSEMNVSTLELGDSALYLCASSWGTFRDEQYFGPGTRLTVT.